This TCR beta chain originates from a study of cytomegalovirus exposure and HLA in healthy donors. General observations from the study: HLA alleles showed associations with 15,000 to 20,000 TCR beta sequences in a later analysis, at a 0.05 false discovery rate. TCR sequences were mostly rare, though some public TCRs occurred in many donors. Exclusion as indistinguishable affected some V segments, including TRBV6-2 and TRBV6-3. Investigators reported 164 TCR beta chains as tied to cytomegalovirus.

With regard to this clone: Antigen specificity is unknown.

The PCR was carried out with 60 Vbeta primers and 13 Jbeta primers. This table comes from immunoSEQ multiplex PCR, and its TCRdb copy is limited to in-frame clones, with some not included. The data show some 180,000 clones, roughly 8.7% seen once. CDR3 length: 12 residues. V was pared by 2 bases and J by 4 bases, with 8 bases between. Per the germline V gene, CDR1 is GTSNPN and CDR2 is SVGIG (reference sequence). The sequenced sample was PBMCs. The receptor was isolated from a woman aged 25-40 years in good health and CMV-seropositive. The chain has TRBV30 and TRBJ2-5; D is ambiguous. CDR3 protein: CAWSQNRETQYF. The CDR3 DNA sequence: TGTGCCTGGAGTCAAAATAGAGAGACCCAGTACTTC.